This TCR beta chain was identified during a study of PD-1 blockade in classical Hodgkin lymphoma. Measured with immunoSEQ multiplex PCR; TCRdb has only the in-frame clones, and not every one. Among 95,000 to 100,000 clones listed, around 89% were seen once. The CDR3 extends over 15 amino acids. The trim removed 5 bases at V and 4 bases at J, leaving 5 bases unmatched. Germline V gene data show CDR1 as SGHNT and CDR2 as YENEEA. Each and every patient relapsed after autologous stem cell transplantation, and patients got differing brentuximab vedotin exposure. The sequence derives from a human donor with classical Hodgkin lymphoma. V gene TRBV11-3 combines with J gene TRBJ2-3, with 11 bases fitting TRBD2. The sample in question was peripheral blood mononuclear cells (PBMCs), obtained before the second cycle of nivolumab. The chain's CDR3 is CASSPLAGEADTQYF. The CDR3, as DNA: TGTGCCAGCAGCCCACTAGCGGGGGAGGCAGATACGCAGTATTTT. The variable domain in full, with the rest retrieved from reference TRBV11-3 and TRBJ2-3, is EAGVVQSPRYKIIEKKQPVAFWCNPISGHNTLYWYLQNLGQGPELLIRYENEEAVDDSQLPKDRFSAERLKGVDSTLKIQPAELGDSAVYLCASSPLAGEADTQYFGPGTRLTVL.